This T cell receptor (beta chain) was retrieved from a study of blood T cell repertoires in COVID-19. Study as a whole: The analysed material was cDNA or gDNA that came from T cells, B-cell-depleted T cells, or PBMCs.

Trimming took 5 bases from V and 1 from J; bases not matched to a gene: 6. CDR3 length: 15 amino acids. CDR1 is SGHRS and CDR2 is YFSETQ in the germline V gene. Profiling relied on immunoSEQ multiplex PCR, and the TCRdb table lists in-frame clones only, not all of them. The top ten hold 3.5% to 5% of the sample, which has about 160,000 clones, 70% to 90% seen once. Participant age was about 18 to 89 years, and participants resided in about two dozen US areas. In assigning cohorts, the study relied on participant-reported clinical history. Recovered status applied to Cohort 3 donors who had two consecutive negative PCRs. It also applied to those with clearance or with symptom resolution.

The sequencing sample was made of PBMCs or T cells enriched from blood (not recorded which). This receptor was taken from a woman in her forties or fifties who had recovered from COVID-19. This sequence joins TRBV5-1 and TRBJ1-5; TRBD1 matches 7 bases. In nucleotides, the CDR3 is TGCGCCAGCAGGCGTACAGGGGACAGCAATCAGCCCCAGCATTTT. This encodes CASRRTGDSNQPQHF. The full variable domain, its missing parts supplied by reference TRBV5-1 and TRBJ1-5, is KAGVTQTPRYLIKTRGQQVTLSCSPISGHRSVSWYQQTPGQGLQFLFEYFSETQRNKGNFPGRFSGRQFSNSRSEMNVSTLELGDSALYLCASRRTGDSNQPQHFGDGTRLSIL.